Below, one T cell receptor (beta chain) is given with its context. Its target is unknown. Other nucleotide sequences from this sample produce the same CDR3. This sample stems from a study of beta chain features in type 1 diabetes. Regarding the study as a whole: Within each of all four CD4+ subsets, Type 1 diabetes patients had TCRB CDR3s that were moderately but significantly shorter. For patients, the naive, central memory and Treg TCRB repertoires appeared more alike than for healthy donors. Any role of HLA type in TCRB rearrangement remained unresolved here.

As every portion of the isolated RNA was reverse transcribed, the sequencing read expressed TCRB transcripts. Clones were read by immunoSEQ multiplex PCR, and TCRdb kept only the in-frame ones, dropping some. The table shows under 850,000 clones, with around 15% occurring only once. The length of the CDR3 is 12 residues. CDR1 and CDR2 from the germline V gene are SGHAT and FQNNGV. V was trimmed by 0 bases and J by 6 bases, leaving 5 bases between them. The chain couples TRBV11-2 to TRBJ1-2, with unresolved D. The sequencing sample was made of naive CD4+ T cells from blood. The TCR sequence derives from a man aged 18 to 35 with type 1 diabetes. CDR3: CASSLEGDGYTF. The DNA for the CDR3 is TGTGCCAGCAGCTTAGAAGGAGATGGCTACACCTTC.